The 10 T cell receptor beta chains below were found in one sample sequenced in a study of human T cells and chemical hapten exposure. TCRdb analysed the RACE reads with MiXCR anew, one entry per CDR3 protein. There are around 50,000 distinct CDR3 sequences in the sample; 8.5% to 10% occur only once, and about 1.7% lies in the top ten. Specified time point: patch test 2, 6 weeks after DPC sensitization. Treatment of the sample: therapeutic diphenylcyclopropenone sensitization with weekly scalp DPC. The sample consisted of whole blood, taken in connection with sensitization to the hapten diphenylcyclopropenone (DPC). The receptors stem from a woman between 50 and 59 years old with alopecia areata. Some clones in this sample may be carry-over from other donors' samples.

Many counts were recorded for this clonotype. V usage is TRBV20-1 and J usage is TRBJ2-1; D may correspond to TRBD1 or TRBD2 (6 bases each). V dropped 3 bases and J dropped 6 bases, with 12 bases sitting between them. The CDR3 sequence is 13 residues long. CDR1 and CDR2 (germline): DFQATT, SNEGSKA (reference sequence). The CDR3 loop is CSASRGPGNEQFF. In DNA form, the CDR3 reads TGCAGTGCTAGTCGGGGGCCCGGCAATGAGCAGTTCTTC.

The table lists this clonotype with many counts. The V and J genes are TRBV16 and TRBJ1-4; D is unclear. Germline values: CDR1 KGHSY, CDR2 FQNENV. The CDR3 runs to 13 residues. The V gene lost 3 bases and the J gene lost 2 bases, with 4 bases spanning the gap. This CDR3 is CASSHQTNEKLFF. In DNA form, the CDR3 reads TGTGCCAGCAGCCATCAGACTAATGAAAAACTGTTTTTT.

This clonotype has more than one count but fewer than ten. V gene TRBV6-2 or TRBV6-3 combines with J gene TRBJ1-5; D unclear. In germline, CDR1 is MNHEY, CDR2 SVGEGT. Trimming stripped 3 bases from V and 3 bases from J, with 6 bases between. This CDR3 has 13 amino acids. The CDR3 protein is CASSYDFNQPQHF. CDR3 coding DNA: TGTGCCAGCAGTTATGACTTCAATCAGCCCCAGCATTTT.

This clonotype was found many times. V and J are TRBV4-1 and TRBJ2-3; D perhaps matches TRBD1 (6 bases). Germline loops: CDR1 MGHRA, CDR2 YSYEKL. The V gene lost 5 bases and the J gene lost 1 base, with 13 bases spanning the gap. The CDR3 length is 15 residues. This CDR3 reads CASSSGQLGTDTQYF. In DNA form, the CDR3 reads TGCGCCAGCAGCTCCGGACAGTTGGGCACAGATACGCAGTATTTT.

The chain links TRBV20-1 to TRBJ2-1; the D call may be TRBD1 or TRBD2 (5 bases each). In germline, CDR1 is DFQATT, CDR2 SNEGSKA (reference sequence). The length of the CDR3 is 15 residues. V lost 3 bases, J lost 5 bases, and 17 bases lay in between. The CDR3 is CSASGATDFHNEQFF. CDR3 DNA sequence: TGCAGTGCTAGTGGGGCTACGGACTTCCACAATGAGCAGTTCTTC.

Many counts were recorded for this clonotype. This chain joins TRBV2 and TRBJ1-5; D might be TRBD1 (5 bases). From germline, CDR1 is SNHLY and CDR2 FYNNEI. V was pared by 1 base and J by 5 bases, with 9 bases between. The CDR3 sequence is 14 residues long. In nucleotides, the CDR3 is TGTGCCAGCAGTGAAGGCAGGGCGTATCAGCCCCAGCATTTT. Translation gives CASSEGRAYQPQHF.

There are many counts of this clonotype. The CDR3, as DNA: TGTGCCAGCAGTTACAACTCCCAAGAGACCCAGTACTTC. This encodes CASSYNSQETQYF. V usage is TRBV6-5 and J usage is TRBJ2-5; D is unresolved. The V gene's germline CDR1 is MNHEY and CDR2 SVGAGI. V was pared by 2 bases and J by 1 base, with 5 bases between. The CDR3 runs 13 residues.

V is TRBV5-6 and J is TRBJ1-2, with D unresolved. The V end was cut by 3 bases, the J end by 13 bases, with 16 bases between. Germline loops: CDR1 SGHDT, CDR2 YYEEEE. This CDR3 is built from 12 residues. In nucleotides, the CDR3 is TGTGCCAGCAGCTCGCCCGGAAGGCCTCCCACCTTC. Residues: CASSSPGRPPTF.

The V gene is TRBV12-3 or TRBV12-4, the J gene TRBJ2-7; 9 bases fit TRBD1. This CDR3 spans 16 amino acids. With 4 bases clipped from V and 0 bases from J, the junction kept 7 bases outside the gene matches. The CDR3 is CASSSRDRDGSYEQYF. CDR3 DNA: TGTGCCAGCAGTTCCCGGGACAGGGACGGCTCCTACGAGCAGTACTTC.

This clonotype was recorded many times. The chain couples TRBV18 to TRBJ2-1; TRBD2 agrees at 9 bases. The CDR3 runs to 15 residues. V was pared by 3 bases and J by 9 bases, with 9 bases of the junction left unmatched. The V gene's germline CDR1 is KGHSH and CDR2 LQKENI. CDR3 protein: CASSPAPTSGGEQFF. In DNA form, the CDR3 reads TGTGCCAGCTCACCCGCCCCGACTAGCGGCGGTGAGCAGTTCTTC.